This T cell receptor (beta chain) was retrieved from a study of T cell responses to AZD1222 COVID-19 vaccine. CDR1 MNHEY and CDR2 SMNVEV come from the germline V gene (reference sequence). Trimming shortened V by 3 bases and J by 7 bases, and 16 bases separated the two germline ends. The CDR3 consists of 15 residues. This clone was recorded once. Its antigen is as yet unknown. Here immunoSEQ multiplex PCR was the method, and the copy in TCRdb shows in-frame clones only, minus some. The sample consists of 150,000 to 200,000 clones, around 91% of them appearing once. Study-level findings and limits: At 160-218 and 743-854, vaccine-associated CD4 TCRs were dominant, and they spanned spike. With two AZD1222 doses given, Spike-specific TCR breadth and depth both rose. Only 6 or 7 people who got AZD1222 tested seropositive at baseline.

V usage is TRBV27 and J usage is TRBJ2-1, with D perhaps matching TRBD1 (6 bases). The source of this sequence is an adult in good health. The specimen was peripheral blood, collected on day 0 of AZD1222 vaccination. This chain's CDR3 is CASSFYRVGENEQFF. CDR3 in DNA: TGTGCCAGCAGTTTCTACAGGGTGGGTGAAAATGAGCAGTTCTTC.